This T cell receptor beta chain was documented in a study of blood T cell repertoires in COVID-19. Sequenced by immunoSEQ multiplex PCR; TCRdb stores in-frame clones only, minus some. Of some 190,000 clones listed, around nine tenths are singletons. Germline V gene lookup returns CDR1 GTSNPN and CDR2 SVGIG (reference sequence). The CDR3 covers 14 residues. Trimming cost V 0 bases and J 0 bases, with 8 bases left between them. The chain employs TRBV30 and TRBJ1-1; no clear D. The clonotype comes from a human donor in a cohort sampled during active COVID-19. The specimen sequenced was peripheral blood. The CDR3 DNA is TGTGCCTGGAGTGTTGGAGTTTTGAACACTGAAGCTTTCTTT. Protein product: CAWSVGVLNTEAFF.